The next 5 T cell receptor beta chains were all read from a single sample in a study of control samples from healthy donors and cancer patients. Sequencing was performed with immunoSEQ multiplex PCR; in TCRdb, only in-frame clones are kept and a portion is missing. The sample includes around 99,000 clones, approximately 90% of them seen just once. Sequenced sample: blood. The receptors stem from a human donor in good health. The donor label of this sample is uncertain.

The rearrangement joins TRBV29-1 to TRBJ2-1, with TRBD2 matching over 14 bases. The V segment lost 5 bases and the J segment 8 bases; nucleotides outside the gene matches: 5. Germline loops: CDR1 SQVTM, CDR2 ANQGSEA. There are 14 residues in the CDR3. CDR3: CSVRLAGGQDEQFF. CDR3 in DNA: TGCAGCGTTCGACTAGCGGGGGGGCAGGATGAGCAGTTCTTC.

The CDR3 here is CASSFEGLSTQETQYF. The CDR3 DNA reads as TGTGCCAGCAGTTTTGAGGGACTATCTACCCAAGAGACCCAGTACTTC. V is TRBV27 and J is TRBJ2-5; 7 nucleotides match TRBD2. Trimming removed 3 bases from V and 1 base from J; junction bases left unmatched: 8. This CDR3 contains 16 residues. Germline CDR1 reads MNHEY; CDR2 reads SMNVEV (reference sequence).

The CDR3, as DNA: TGCGCCAGCAGTCAATCGGGATCCAAAAACATTCAGTACTTC. Translation gives CASSQSGSKNIQYF. The rearrangement links TRBV23-1 to TRBJ2-4, with D unclear. TRBV23-1 qualifies as an ORF whose function is uncertain. V lost 0 bases to trimming and J lost 2 bases, with 5 bases between them. This CDR3 has 14 amino acids.

The chain recombines TRBV5-1 with TRBJ1-2; D is unresolved. Germline CDR1 is SGHRS and CDR2 is YFSETQ. Trimming shortened V by 7 bases and J by 4 bases, and 14 bases separated the two germline ends. CDR3 size: 13 residues. CDR3 residues: CASRGEAPYGYTF. CDR3 sequence (DNA): TGCGCCAGCCGCGGGGAGGCACCCTATGGCTACACCTTC.

V usage is TRBV7-9 and J usage is TRBJ2-1, with no clear D. Trimming took off 6 bases at V and 2 bases at J, with 14 bases between the two ends. This CDR3 is built from 15 residues. The germline V gene encodes CDR1 SEHNR and CDR2 FQNEAQ (reference sequence). The DNA of the CDR3 is TGTGCCAGCAGACGAAATCTGGGAACCTACAATGAGCAGTTCTTC. This encodes CASRRNLGTYNEQFF. Filled out from reference TRBV7-9 and TRBJ2-1, the complete variable domain reads DTGVSQNPRHKITKRGQNVTFRCDPISEHNRLYWYRQTLGQGPEFLTYFQNEAQLEKSRLLSDRFSAERPKGSFSTLEIQRTEQGDSAMYLCASRRNLGTYNEQFFGPGTRLTVL.